This TCR beta chain was identified during a study of long-term antiretroviral therapy in people with HIV. Each participant with HIV received care in the United States. A v3.0 immunoSEQ assay was performed at survey level. TCRdb's copy holds only in-frame clones and misses some; the assay was immunoSEQ multiplex PCR. The sample contains 25,000 to 35,000 clones, about 94% of which appear only once. CDR1 MNHNS and CDR2 SASEGT come from the germline V gene. The CDR3 has 15 amino acids. Losses at the gene ends were 4 bases for V and 7 bases for J; bases not matched to a gene: 10. Material: unsorted PBMCs, obtained around 7.4 years after starting antiretroviral therapy. This TCR derives from a man aged 50 or older with HIV. The chain carries TRBV6-1 and TRBJ2-7, with 10 bases matching TRBD1. DNA of the CDR3: TGTGCCAGCAGTGCTCCGGGACAGGGGTTCGGGGAGCAGTACTTC. This sequence encodes CASSAPGQGFGEQYF.